The 21 T cell receptor delta chains presented below share a single source sample, sequenced in a study of γδ T cells in repeated Plasmodium falciparum infection (dated by TCRdb to about 2021). Library prep was done by multiplex PCR. Sequencing relied on an Illumina MiSeq. Clones were re-identified by TCRdb from the public reads with CATT, and rows with the same DNA were merged. The sample table contains around 89,000 delta-chain clones; only one count was recorded for about 1.5% of them. The ten biggest clones cover under 9.5% of the sample. Vgamma9/Vdelta2+ and Vdelta2-negative gammadelta T cell populations were flow-sorted from peripheral blood mononuclear cells for bulk TCR repertoire analysis. The sequenced material came from gamma-delta T cells from blood. Receptors originate from a pool of human donors (malaria-infected and uninfected, not separated).

This clone has just a few counts. Only one base separates this from a far larger clonotype, so it likely reflects a read error. This same CDR3 is encoded by further DNA sequences in the sample. The CDR3 region is CALGEPSTTGDKLIF. The CDR3 DNA sequence: TGTGCTCTTGGGGAACCTTCTACTACGGGAGATAAACTCATCTTT. V is TRDV1 and J is TRDJ1; D remains ambiguous. Trimming stripped 1 base from V and 5 bases from J, with 14 bases between. The length of the CDR3 is 15 residues. Per the germline V gene, CDR1 is TSWWSYY and CDR2 is QGS.

This clone was recorded a few times. A much bigger clone sits one base away, suggesting this may be a read error. J is TRDJ1 and V is TRDV1; the match to TRDD3 covers 12 bases. No J segment appears in TCRdb, so it was assigned here by matching the sequence to germline. The CDR3 has 19 residues. Germline lookup yields CDR1 TSWWSYY and CDR2 QGS. The CDR3 DNA is TGTGCTCTTGGGGAACTAGGACGGCTGGGGGATACGCTAACCGGTAAACTCATCTTT. Its translation: CALGELGRLGDTLTGKLIF.

As for this clone: TCRdb's protein, taken from a much larger clone, differs from this DNA's translation at residue 7, likely owing to a read error; the protein displayed comes from the DNA. The J gene is TRDJ2, the V gene TRDV2, with D perhaps TRDD3 (5 bases). In the absence of a J gene in TCRdb, the DNA was matched to germline to assign it here. CDR1 and CDR2 from the germline V gene are GEAIGNYY and EKD. The CDR3 length is 14 residues. The V and J ends lost 3 bases and 8 bases respectively, with 15 bases between them. CDR3 amino acids: CACDVLRDRAQLFF. The CDR3 bases are TGTGCCTGTGACGTACTGAGGGATCGGGCACAACTCTTCTTT.

This clone was found a few times. The TCRdb record carries a much larger clone's protein, which differs from this DNA's translation at residue 18; a read error is the likely cause, and the protein listed here is the DNA translation. The chain employs TRDV1 and TRDJ1, with TRDD3 identical over 10 bases. TCRdb does not report a J gene; here it was assigned by matching the DNA to germline references. The CDR3 runs 23 residues. Unmatched junction bases numbered 28, after V lost 3 bases and J lost 3 bases. The germline gives CDR1 TSWWSYY, CDR2 QGS. CDR3 protein: CALGETTLPTVCTGGCRADKLIF. In DNA, the CDR3 is TGTGCTCTTGGGGAGACCACTCTTCCTACTGTCTGTACTGGGGGATGTCGCGCCGATAAACTCATCTTT.

This clone came up many times. The sample has other DNA sequences that encode this CDR3 too. The rearrangement uses TRDV1 and TRDJ1, with D uncertain. From germline, CDR1 is TSWWSYY and CDR2 QGS. The CDR3 extends over 16 amino acids. Trimming removed 2 bases from V and 5 bases from J, with 18 bases in between. CDR3 DNA: TGTGCTCTTGGGGAAACGTTTTTAGATCCGGGTGATAAACTCATCTTT. Protein product: CALGETFLDPGDKLIF.

This clone was counted between two and nine times. TCRdb has a much larger clone's protein, which differs at residue 8 from the translation of this DNA, likely because of a read error; what is shown is the protein translated from the DNA. The J gene is TRDJ1, the V gene TRDV1; TRDD3 agrees at 8 bases. Germline V gene sequence: CDR1 TSWWSYY, CDR2 QGS. The CDR3 length is 19 residues. With 4 bases clipped from V and 3 bases from J, the junction kept 19 bases outside the gene matches. The CDR3 loop is CALGVQARREGYASDKLIF. The DNA of the CDR3 is TGTGCTCTTGGGGTTCAGGCCCGACGCGAGGGATACGCTTCCGATAAACTCATCTTT.

A note on this clone: TCRdb's listed protein matches a much larger clone and diverges from this DNA's translation at residue 5, likely through a read error; the protein shown comes from the DNA. The V gene is given as TRDV1, and no J gene call is available; the table names TRDD3, a call not compared with the DNA. This CDR3 comprises 24 residues. Germline assignment: CDR1 TSWWSYY and CDR2 QGS. In DNA, the CDR3 is TGTGCTCTTGGGGGATGCCCCCTACTTTTCTCTAGGTCCACGTTACTGGGGGATAAATATAAACTCATTTTT. As protein: CALGGCPLLFSRSTLLGDKYKLIF.

This clone was seen repeatedly, ten times or more. TCRdb attributes to this sequence the protein of a much larger clone, which differs from the DNA translation at residue 8; a read error is likely, and the protein displayed is translated from the DNA. The chain couples TRDV2 to TRDJ1, with 8 bases identical to TRDD3. CDR1 is GEAIGNYY, CDR2 EKD, per germline. The CDR3 is 15 amino acids. Trimming removed 3 bases from V and 4 bases from J; junction bases left unmatched: 9. The CDR3 DNA reads as TGTGCCTGTGACCAACTGGGGGGTACCCGCGATAAACTCATCTTT. Amino acids: CACDQLGGTRDKLIF.

This clone was recorded a few times. TCRdb's protein, taken from a much larger clone, differs from this DNA's translation at residue 9, likely owing to a read error; the protein displayed comes from the DNA. The V and J genes are TRDV2 and TRDJ1, with D tentatively TRDD3 (6 bases). Because TCRdb records no J gene, it was assigned here through a match of the DNA to germline. The germline V gene encodes CDR1 GEAIGNYY and CDR2 EKD. Trimming removed 3 bases at V and 4 bases at J, with 17 bases between. The CDR3 loop spans 15 amino acids. This CDR3 reads CACDVVGGRGDKLIF. CDR3 DNA: TGTGCCTGTGACGTGGTGGGGGGCCGAGGCGATAAACTCATCTTT.

The sample holds many counts of this clone. TCRdb lists the protein of a much larger clone for this DNA, which differs at residue 8, so this is likely a read error; the protein given here is translated from the DNA itself. V usage is TRDV2 and J usage is TRDJ1; TRDD3 aligns across 7 bases. CDR1 and CDR2 (germline): GEAIGNYY, EKD. V shed 1 base and J 0 bases; nucleotides not matched to a gene: 10. CDR3 length equals 17 residues. CDR3: CACDTLGGTEDTDKLIF. The CDR3 DNA is TGTGCCTGTGACACTCTGGGGGGTACGGAAGACACCGATAAACTCATCTTT.

This clone was recorded many times. V gene TRDV1 combines with J gene TRDJ1; TRDD3 aligns across 9 bases. Germline V lookup: CDR1 TSWWSYY, CDR2 QGS. The CDR3 covers 20 residues. Germline trimming cut 4 bases from V and 3 bases from J; bases unmatched to any gene: 21. CDR3 sequence: CALGAPSYAWWGIVADKLIF. CDR3 nucleotide sequence: TGTGCTCTTGGGGCCCCCTCCTACGCCTGGTGGGGGATAGTAGCCGATAAACTCATCTTT.

This clone was seen at least ten times. This likely reflects a read error, since a far larger clone is one base away. Other DNA sequences in the sample encode the same CDR3. This chain links TRDV2 with TRDJ2; 9 bases agree with TRDD3. The CDR3 sequence is 15 residues long. Per germline, CDR1 GEAIGNYY and CDR2 EKD. CDR3 protein: CACDRGDTVTAQLFF. DNA for the CDR3: TGTGCCTGTGACAGGGGGGATACTGTGACGGCACAACTCTTCTTT.

On this clone itself: The likely explanation is a read error, given a far larger clone one base away. Distinct nucleotide sequences in the sample also encode this CDR3. V gene TRDV2 combines with J gene TRDJ3; D possibly matches TRDD2 or TRDD3 (6 bases each). Since TCRdb gives no J gene, matching the DNA to germline was used here to assign it. Germline V gives CDR1 GEAIGNYY, CDR2 EKD. The ends were cut back, 4 bases at V and 0 bases at J, with 33 bases in the middle. The CDR3 runs to 24 residues. The CDR3 sequence is CACDTGLPQNTGTRLSWDTRQMFF. CDR3 sequence (DNA): TGTGCCTGTGATACCGGTCTTCCTCAAAATACTGGGACCAGACTCTCCTGGGACACCCGACAGATGTTTTTC.

This clone has just a few counts. One base separates it from a far larger clone, so it is likely a read error. The sample holds other DNA sequences that translate to the same CDR3. CDR3: CALGDLRPSRTYWGSPRVNTDKLIF. The CDR3 DNA follows: TGTGCTCTTGGGGACCTACGGCCTTCCCGAACCTACTGGGGGTCTCCCCGCGTGAACACCGATAAACTTATCTTT. The J gene went uncalled, whereas the V gene is TRDV1; the table gives TRDD3 as D, unverified against the DNA. Germline-derived CDR1 and CDR2 are TSWWSYY and QGS. The CDR3 consists of 25 residues.

With regard to this clone: TCRdb assigns this DNA the protein of a much larger clone, which departs from its translation at residue 9; this likely reflects a read error, and the protein shown comes from translating the DNA. The V call is TRDV1, the J call TRDJ1; 8 bases are shared with TRDD3. Here the J gene came from matching the DNA to germline, since TCRdb omits it. Germline V lookup: CDR1 TSWWSYY, CDR2 QGS. Trimming at V came to 0 bases and at J to 0 bases, leaving 12 bases not matched to a gene. CDR3 length: 19 residues. CDR3 sequence: CALGELAPSWGTYTDKLIF. In DNA, the CDR3 is TGTGCTCTTGGGGAACTAGCTCCTAGCTGGGGGACGTACACCGATAAACTCATCTTT.

Of note for this clone: This likely stems from a read error, as it lies one base from a far larger clone. Within the sample, other DNA sequences also encode this same CDR3. The V call is TRDV1, the J call TRDJ1; a weak D match, TRDD3 (6 bases). The J gene was not available in TCRdb and was assigned here by matching the DNA to germline segments. The germline V gene encodes CDR1 TSWWSYY and CDR2 QGS. CDR3 length: 22 amino acids. The CDR3 DNA reads TGTGCCCTTGGGTCTTACGCCTCCCTAGTCCTTAAAAGGGGATCGTACACCGATAAACTCATCTTT. Translation gives CALGSYASLVLKRGSYTDKLIF.

As regards this clone: The protein TCRdb lists belongs to a much larger clone and differs from this DNA's translation at residue 14, which points to a read error; the protein shown is made from the DNA. The chain is built from TRDV1 and TRDJ1; TRDD3 aligns across 13 bases. Here the J gene was assigned by germline matching of the DNA, as TCRdb has none. This CDR3 is built from 28 residues. The germline V gene encodes CDR1 TSWWSYY and CDR2 QGS. Trimming cost V 0 bases and J 0 bases; bases outside gene matches: 34. The CDR3 here is CALGELSHGFLRELYWGIRRAYTDKLIF. DNA for the CDR3: TGTGCTCTTGGGGAACTTAGTCATGGGTTCCTAAGGGAGCTGTACTGGGGGATACGTAGGGCGTACACCGATAAACTCATCTTT.

This clone turned up a few times. A far larger clone differs by one base, so this is likely a read error. This same CDR3 is encoded by further DNA sequences in the sample. The chain carries TRDV1 and TRDJ4; TRDD3 aligns across 10 bases. Here the J gene was assigned by germline matching of the DNA, as TCRdb has none. The CDR3 is 19 residues long. In germline, CDR1 is TSWWSYY, CDR2 QGS. CDR3 nucleotides: TGTGCTCCTGGGGAATTTCACTTCCTTCGTACTGGGGGATGGGTGGCCCTGATCTTT. Its translation: CAPGEFHFLRTGGWVALIF.

This clone was observed many times. The protein given by TCRdb reflects a much larger clone and differs at residue 5 from this DNA's translation, likely from a read error; the protein shown is the DNA's translation. The CDR3 region has the DNA TGTGCCTTTAGACGCAGCCCCGGGGCGGGTTCCACCGATAAACTCATCTTT. This encodes CAFRRSPGAGSTDKLIF. This chain uses TRDV3 with TRDJ1; D gene unclear. Trimming left V 0 bases short and J 1 base short, with 21 bases between. From germline, CDR1 is TVYSNPD and CDR2 GDNSRS (reference sequence). The CDR3 consists of 17 residues.

This clone has more than one count but fewer than ten. A far larger clone differs by one base, so this is likely a read error. The DNA is left out, because the CDR3 cannot be placed on it with certainty; the CDR3 is given as TCRdb lists it. The V gene is TRDV1; the J gene was not called; the DNA was not used to check the table's D call, TRDD3. Germline assignment: CDR1 TSWWSYY and CDR2 QGS. The CDR3 comprises 17 residues, both ends counted. The CDR3: CALGVNHWGIGTDKLIF.

This clone was seen a few times. The TCRdb record carries a much larger clone's protein, which differs from this DNA's translation at residue 7; a read error is the likely cause, and the protein listed here is the DNA translation. CDR3 residues: CACVPVRGDTGWDTRQMFF. CDR3 nucleotide sequence: TGTGCCTGTGTCCCCGTACGGGGGGATACGGGCTGGGACACCCGACAGATGTTTTTC. This chain links TRDV2 with TRDJ3; 10 nucleotides align to TRDD3. TCRdb supplies no J gene; here it was assigned by aligning the nucleotide sequence to germline. The CDR3 is 19 residues long. Germline assignment: CDR1 GEAIGNYY and CDR2 EKD. The V gene end was trimmed by 5 bases and the J gene end by 3 bases; junction bases not matched to a gene: 12.